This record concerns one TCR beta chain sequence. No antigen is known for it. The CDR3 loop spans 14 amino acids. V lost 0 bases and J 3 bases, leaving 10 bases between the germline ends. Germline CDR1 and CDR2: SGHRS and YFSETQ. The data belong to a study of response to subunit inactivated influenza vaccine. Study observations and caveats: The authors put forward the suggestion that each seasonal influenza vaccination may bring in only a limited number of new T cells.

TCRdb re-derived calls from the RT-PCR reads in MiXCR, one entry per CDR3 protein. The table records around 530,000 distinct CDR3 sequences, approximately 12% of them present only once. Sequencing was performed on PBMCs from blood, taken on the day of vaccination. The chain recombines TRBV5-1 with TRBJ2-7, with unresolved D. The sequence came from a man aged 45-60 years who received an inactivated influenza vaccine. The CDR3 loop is CASSLGGQRYEQYF. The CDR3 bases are TGCGCCAGCAGCTTGGGCGGCCAGCGCTACGAGCAGTACTTC.